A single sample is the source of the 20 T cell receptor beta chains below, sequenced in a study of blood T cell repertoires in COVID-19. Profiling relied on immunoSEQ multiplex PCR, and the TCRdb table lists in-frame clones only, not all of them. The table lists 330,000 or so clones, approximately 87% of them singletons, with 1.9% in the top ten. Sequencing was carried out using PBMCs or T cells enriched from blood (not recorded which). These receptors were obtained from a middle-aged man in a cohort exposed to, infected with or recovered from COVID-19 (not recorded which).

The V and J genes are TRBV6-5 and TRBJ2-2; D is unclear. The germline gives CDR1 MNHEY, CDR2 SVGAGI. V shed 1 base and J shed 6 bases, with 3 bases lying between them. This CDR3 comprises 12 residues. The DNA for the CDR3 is TGTGCCAGCAGTTACTACTCCGGGGAGCTGTTTTTT. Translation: CASSYYSGELFF.

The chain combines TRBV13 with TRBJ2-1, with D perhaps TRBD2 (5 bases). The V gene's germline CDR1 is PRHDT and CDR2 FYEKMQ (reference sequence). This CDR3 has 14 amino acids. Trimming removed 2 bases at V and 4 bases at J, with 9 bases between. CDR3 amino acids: CASSLWTGYNEQFF. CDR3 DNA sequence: TGTGCCAGCAGCTTATGGACGGGGTACAATGAGCAGTTCTTC.

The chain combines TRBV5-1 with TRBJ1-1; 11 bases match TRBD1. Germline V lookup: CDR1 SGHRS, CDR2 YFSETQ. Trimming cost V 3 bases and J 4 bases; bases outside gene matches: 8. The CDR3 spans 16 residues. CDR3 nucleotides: TGCGCCAGCAGCTCGGACAGGGGGCGTATGGGCACTGAAGCTTTCTTT. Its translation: CASSSDRGRMGTEAFF.

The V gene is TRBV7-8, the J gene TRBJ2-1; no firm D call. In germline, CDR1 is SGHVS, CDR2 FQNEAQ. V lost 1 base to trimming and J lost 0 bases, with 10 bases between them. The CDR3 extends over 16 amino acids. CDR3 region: CASSLDGGNSYNEQFF. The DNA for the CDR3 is TGTGCCAGCAGCTTAGATGGCGGCAACTCCTACAATGAGCAGTTCTTC.

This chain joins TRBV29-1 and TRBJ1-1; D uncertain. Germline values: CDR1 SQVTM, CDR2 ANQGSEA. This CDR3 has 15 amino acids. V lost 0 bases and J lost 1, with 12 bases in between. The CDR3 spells CSVEDLRYANTEAFF. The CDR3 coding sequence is TGCAGCGTTGAAGATCTTCGGTATGCGAACACTGAAGCTTTCTTT.

CDR3 nucleotide sequence: TGTGCCAGCTCACCACCGGGACTAGCGAGAGAGCAGTACTTC. Protein: CASSPPGLAREQYF. The chain is built from TRBV18 and TRBJ2-7; 10 bases match TRBD2. CDR1 and CDR2 (germline): KGHSH, LQKENI. V lost 0 bases and J lost 7; bases outside the gene matches: 3. This CDR3 comprises 14 residues.

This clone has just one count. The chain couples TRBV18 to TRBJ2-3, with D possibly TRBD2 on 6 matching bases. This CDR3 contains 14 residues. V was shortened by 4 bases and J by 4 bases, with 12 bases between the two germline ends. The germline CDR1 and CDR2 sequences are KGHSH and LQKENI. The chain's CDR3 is CASSRGEDADTQYF. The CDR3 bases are TGTGCCAGCTCACGGGGGGAGGACGCAGATACGCAGTATTTT.

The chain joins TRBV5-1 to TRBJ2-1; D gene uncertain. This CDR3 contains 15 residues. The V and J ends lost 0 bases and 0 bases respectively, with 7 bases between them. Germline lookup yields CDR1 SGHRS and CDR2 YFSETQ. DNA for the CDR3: TGCGCCAGCAGCTTGGGTCCGAGCTCCTACAATGAGCAGTTCTTC. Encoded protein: CASSLGPSSYNEQFF.

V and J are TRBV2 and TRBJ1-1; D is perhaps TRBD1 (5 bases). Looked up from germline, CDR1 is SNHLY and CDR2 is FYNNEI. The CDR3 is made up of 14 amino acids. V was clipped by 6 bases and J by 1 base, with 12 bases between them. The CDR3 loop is CASSPYTGNTEAFF. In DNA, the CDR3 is TGTGCCAGCAGCCCATATACAGGGAACACTGAAGCTTTCTTT.

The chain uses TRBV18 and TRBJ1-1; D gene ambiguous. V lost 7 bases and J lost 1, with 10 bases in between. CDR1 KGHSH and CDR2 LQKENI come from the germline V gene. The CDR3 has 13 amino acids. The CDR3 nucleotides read TGTGCCAGCTTAGGGCGGGAGAACACTGAAGCTTTCTTT. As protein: CASLGRENTEAFF. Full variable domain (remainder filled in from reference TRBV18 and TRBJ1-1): NAGVMQNPRHLVRRRGQEARLRCSPMKGHSHVYWYRQLPEEGLKFMVYLQKENIIDESGMPKERFSAEFPKEGPSILRIQQVVRGDSAAYFCASLGRENTEAFFGQGTRLTVV.

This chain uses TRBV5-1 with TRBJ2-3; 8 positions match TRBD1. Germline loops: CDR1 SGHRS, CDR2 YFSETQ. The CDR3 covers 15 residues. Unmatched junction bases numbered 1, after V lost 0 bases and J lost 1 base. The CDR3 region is CASSLVQGGTDTQYF. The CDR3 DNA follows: TGCGCCAGCAGCTTGGTACAGGGGGGCACAGATACGCAGTATTTT.

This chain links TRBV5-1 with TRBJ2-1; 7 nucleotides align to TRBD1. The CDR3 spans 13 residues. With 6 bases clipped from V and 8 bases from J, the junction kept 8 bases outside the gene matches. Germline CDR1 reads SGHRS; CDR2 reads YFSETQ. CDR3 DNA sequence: TGCGCCAGCACCCTGGTCCAGGGGGATGAGCAGTTCTTC. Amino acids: CASTLVQGDEQFF.

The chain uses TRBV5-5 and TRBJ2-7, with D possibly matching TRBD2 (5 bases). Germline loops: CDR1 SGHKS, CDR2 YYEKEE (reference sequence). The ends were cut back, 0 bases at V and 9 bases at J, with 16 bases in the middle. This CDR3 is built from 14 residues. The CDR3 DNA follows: TGTGCCAGCAGCTTGGGCGGAGGTAAGAGCGGGCAGTACTTC. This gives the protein CASSLGGGKSGQYF. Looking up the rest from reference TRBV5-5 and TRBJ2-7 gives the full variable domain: DAGVTQSPTHLIKTRGQQVTLRCSPISGHKSVSWYQQVLGQGPQFIFQYYEKEERGRGNFPDRFSARQFPNYSSELNVNALLLGDSALYLCASSLGGGKSGQYFGPGTRLTVT.

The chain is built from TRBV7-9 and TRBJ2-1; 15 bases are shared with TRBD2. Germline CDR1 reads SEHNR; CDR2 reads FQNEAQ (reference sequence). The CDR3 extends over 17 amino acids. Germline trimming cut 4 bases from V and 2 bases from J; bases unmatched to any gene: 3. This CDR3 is CASSSGLAGGTYNEQFF. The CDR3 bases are TGTGCCAGCAGCTCGGGACTAGCGGGAGGTACCTACAATGAGCAGTTCTTC.

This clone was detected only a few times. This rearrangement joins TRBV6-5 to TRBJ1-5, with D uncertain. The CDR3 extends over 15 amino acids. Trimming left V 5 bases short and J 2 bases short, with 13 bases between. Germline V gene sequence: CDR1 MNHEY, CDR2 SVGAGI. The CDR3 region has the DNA TGTGCCAGCAGTAGGCCAGTTGGAGGCAATCAGCCCCAGCATTTT. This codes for CASSRPVGGNQPQHF.

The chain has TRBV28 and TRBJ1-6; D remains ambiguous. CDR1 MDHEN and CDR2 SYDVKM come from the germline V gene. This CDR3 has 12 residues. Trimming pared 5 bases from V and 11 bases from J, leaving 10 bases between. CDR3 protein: CASSLGFTPLHF. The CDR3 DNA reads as TGTGCCAGCAGTCTCGGGTTTACACCCCTCCACTTT.

The CDR3 protein is CATSQGAKRAGANVLTF. CDR3 coding DNA: TGTGCCACCAGTCAGGGGGCTAAGCGCGCTGGGGCCAACGTCCTGACTTTC. This chain links TRBV24-1 with TRBJ2-6; 8 positions match TRBD1. CDR1 is KGHDR and CDR2 is SFDVKD in the germline V gene. This CDR3 has 17 amino acids. V gave up 6 bases and J gave up 2 bases; unmatched junction bases: 8.

The CDR3 sequence: CSAHLGGIGTDTQYF. The CDR3 DNA follows: TGCAGCGCCCACCTGGGGGGAATCGGCACAGATACGCAGTATTTT. The rearrangement uses TRBV29-1 and TRBJ2-3; TRBD2 might be the D (6 bases). The CDR3 has 15 residues. Looked up from germline, CDR1 is SQVTM and CDR2 is ANQGSEA. Trimming took 7 bases from V and 1 from J, leaving 18 bases between them.

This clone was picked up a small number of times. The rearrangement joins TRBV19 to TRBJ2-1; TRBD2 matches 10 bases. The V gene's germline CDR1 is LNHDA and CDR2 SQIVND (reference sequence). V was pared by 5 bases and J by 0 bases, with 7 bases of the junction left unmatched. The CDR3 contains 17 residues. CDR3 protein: CASSWRASGSSYNEQFF. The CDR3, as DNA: TGTGCCAGTAGTTGGAGAGCTAGCGGGAGCTCCTACAATGAGCAGTTCTTC.

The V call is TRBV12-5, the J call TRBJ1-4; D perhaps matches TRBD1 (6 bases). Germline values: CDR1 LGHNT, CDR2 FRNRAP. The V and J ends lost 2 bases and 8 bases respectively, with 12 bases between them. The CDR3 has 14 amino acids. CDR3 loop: CASGLSGAYEKLFF. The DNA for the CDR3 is TGTGCTAGTGGTTTGTCAGGGGCGTACGAAAAACTGTTTTTT.